This T cell receptor (beta chain) emerged from a study of T-cell reconstitution after alpha-beta-depleted transplantation in children. The CDR3 runs to 8 residues. The V and J ends lost 5 bases and 12 bases respectively, with 5 bases between them. Germline CDR1 is DFQATT and CDR2 is SNEGSKA (reference sequence). The TCRbeta library was prepared with unique molecular identifiers. TCRdb independently ran MiXCR on the PCR reads; one entry per CDR3 protein. The sample has some 450,000 distinct CDR3 sequences, roughly 44% seen once. Of note for this clonotype: Antigen specificity is unknown.

General study findings and limits: The origin of high day-60 TCRbeta diversity in some patients lay in surviving recipient T cells and thymic progenitors.

The chain is built from TRBV20-1 and TRBJ2-1; D remains unclear. The sequences come from PBMCs, collected before TCRalphabeta/CD19-depleted stem cell transplant. This TCR came from a girl aged 2-15 years with aplastic anemia, due to receive a stem cell transplant. CDR3 sequence reads: CSALPQFF. For the CDR3, the DNA is TGCAGTGCTCTCCCGCAGTTCTTC.